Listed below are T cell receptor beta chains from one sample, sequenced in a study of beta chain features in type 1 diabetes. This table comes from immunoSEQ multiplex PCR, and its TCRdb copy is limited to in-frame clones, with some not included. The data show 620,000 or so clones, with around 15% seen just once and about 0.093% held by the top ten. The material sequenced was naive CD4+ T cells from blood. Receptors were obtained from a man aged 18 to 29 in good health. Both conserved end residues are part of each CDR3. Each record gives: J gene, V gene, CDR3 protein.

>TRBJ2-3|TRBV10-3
CAISPGQGLKSGSTDTQYF
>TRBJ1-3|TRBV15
CATSRDRGSSGNTIYF
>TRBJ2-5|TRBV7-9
CASSLQGVILGRETQYF
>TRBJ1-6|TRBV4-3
CASSQVRGVRNSPLHF
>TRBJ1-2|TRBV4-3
CASSQVGVELNGYTF
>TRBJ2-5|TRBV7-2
CASSINGNQETQYF
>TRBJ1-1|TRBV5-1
CASSLVGHRDTEAFF
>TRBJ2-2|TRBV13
CASSSTNWPYSNTGELFF
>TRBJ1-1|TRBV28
CASSLSGTEAFF
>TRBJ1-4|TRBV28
CASTRANEKLFF
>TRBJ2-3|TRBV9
CASSVGGSGSTDTQYF
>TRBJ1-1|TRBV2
CASSQVGPAARAEAFF
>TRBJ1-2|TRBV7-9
CASSYSGVDGYTF
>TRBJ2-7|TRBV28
CASSLGGQGTYEQYF
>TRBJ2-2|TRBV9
CASSVVSENTGELFF
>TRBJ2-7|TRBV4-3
CASSQVRTSGSGEQYF
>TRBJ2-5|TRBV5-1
CASYPGLEETQYF
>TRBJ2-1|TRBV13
CASTDGPSQGSYNEQFF
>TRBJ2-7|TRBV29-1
CSVTGTGGFSINEQYF
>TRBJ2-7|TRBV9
CASSVRPGARREQYF
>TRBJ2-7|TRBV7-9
CASSRLPGISYEQYF
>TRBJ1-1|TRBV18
CASSPNTEAFF
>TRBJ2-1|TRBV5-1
CASNEGSYNEQFF
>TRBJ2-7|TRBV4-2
CASSQDKRQAYEQYF
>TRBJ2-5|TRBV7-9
CASSLGATETQYF
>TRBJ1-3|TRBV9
CASSVSGGNYAGNTIYF
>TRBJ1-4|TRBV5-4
CASSPAGGSNEKLFF
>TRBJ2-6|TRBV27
CASSGQGVSGANVLTF
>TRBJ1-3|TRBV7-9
CASSLSAGSGNTIYF
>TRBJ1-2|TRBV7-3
CASSLRLAGQPNGYTF
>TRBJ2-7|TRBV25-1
CASSEDGEYEQYF
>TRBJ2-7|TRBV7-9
CASSLVFDEQYF
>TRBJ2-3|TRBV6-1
CASSGGPTDTQYF
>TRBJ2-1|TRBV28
CASSPGTQEKQFF
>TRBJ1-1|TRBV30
CAWSSQGRTEAFF
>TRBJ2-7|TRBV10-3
CAISLLSGAGGEQYF
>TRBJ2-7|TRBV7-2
CASSARIYEQYF